Presented here are 8 T cell receptor beta chains from one specimen sequenced in a study of blood T cell repertoires in COVID-19. TCRdb's table, derived via immunoSEQ multiplex PCR, lists solely in-frame clones and lacks some. The profile shows hundreds of thousands of clones, 75% to 90% of them singletons. The specimen was peripheral blood. All receptors derive from a young man with COVID-19, enrolled during active disease.

V is TRBV2 and J is TRBJ1-2; D remains ambiguous. Trimming cost V 6 bases and J 2 bases, with 7 bases left between them. CDR3 length: 12 amino acids. CDR1 is SNHLY, CDR2 FYNNEI, per germline. CDR3 sequence reads: CASRRQNYGYTF. As DNA, the CDR3 is TGTGCCAGCAGGCGGCAGAACTATGGCTACACCTTC.

The CDR3 loop is CASSPGQARMEQFF. CDR3 DNA sequence: TGTGCCAGCTCACCAGGACAGGCCCGAATGGAGCAGTTCTTC. The chain links TRBV18 to TRBJ2-1, with 7 bases that match TRBD1. Germline assignment: CDR1 KGHSH and CDR2 LQKENI. J gave up 10 bases and V 2 bases, and 8 bases lay outside the gene matches. The CDR3 covers 14 residues.

The chain is built from TRBV3-1 (or the pseudogene TRBV3-2) and TRBJ2-7; 7 nucleotides match TRBD2. The germline CDR1 and CDR2 sequences are LGHDT and YNNKEL (reference sequence). The V and J ends lost 4 bases and 4 bases, in that order; junction bases with no gene match: 10. The CDR3 is 15 amino acids. CDR3 nucleotide sequence: TGTGCCAGCAGCCCTCCCGTTCTGGGAGGGTACGAGCAGTACTTC. Protein product: CASSPPVLGGYEQYF.

This clone was observed a single time. The chain links TRBV3-1 (or the pseudogene TRBV3-2) to TRBJ2-5; perhaps TRBD1 as D (6 bases). Germline values: CDR1 LGHDT, CDR2 YNNKEL (reference sequence). The CDR3 sequence is 13 residues long. The V end lost 9 bases, the J end lost 3 bases, and 14 bases lay between the germline ends. CDR3 loop: CASRPGAEETQYF. CDR3 in DNA: TGTGCCAGTAGACCAGGGGCGGAAGAGACCCAGTACTTC.

The chain is built from TRBV7-9 and TRBJ2-3; 10 positions match TRBD2. Germline V lookup: CDR1 SEHNR, CDR2 FQNEAQ (reference sequence). The CDR3 totals 14 residues. The trim removed 6 bases at V and 6 bases at J, leaving 6 bases unmatched. CDR3 DNA sequence: TGTGCCAGCAGTATAGCGGGAGGTTTCGATACGCAGTATTTT. This sequence encodes CASSIAGGFDTQYF.

The rearrangement uses TRBV7-2 and TRBJ2-7, with TRBD2 matching 12 bases. CDR3 size: 15 residues. Germline CDR1 reads SGHTA; CDR2 reads FQGNSA. V trimming: 5 bases; J trimming: 2 bases; junction bases outside the gene matches: 4. The CDR3 DNA reads as TGTGCCAGCAGCCTAACTAGCGGGGGGACCTACGAGCAGTACTTC. This gives the protein CASSLTSGGTYEQYF.

V and J are TRBV19 and TRBJ2-1; D possibly corresponds to TRBD1 (6 bases). This CDR3 contains 14 residues. V was clipped by 6 bases and J by 4 bases, with 13 bases between them. The germline CDR1 and CDR2 sequences are LNHDA and SQIVND (reference sequence). The CDR3 protein is CASSENQGYNEQFF. The CDR3 DNA follows: TGTGCCAGTAGCGAAAATCAGGGGTACAATGAGCAGTTCTTC. The entire variable domain, with the rest obtained from reference TRBV19 and TRBJ2-1, is as follows: DGGITQSPKYLFRKEGQNVTLSCEQNLNHDAMYWYRQDPGQGLRLIYYSQIVNDFQKGDIAEGYSVSREKKESFPLTVTSAQKNPTAFYLCASSENQGYNEQFFGPGTRLTVL.

This chain connects TRBV30 to TRBJ2-7; 7 bases align to TRBD2. Germline CDR1 reads GTSNPN; CDR2 reads SVGIG (reference sequence). There are 13 residues in the CDR3. V trimming: 3 bases; J trimming: 6 bases; junction bases outside the gene matches: 8. CDR3 protein: CAWSVRTRGEQYF. CDR3 nucleotides: TGTGCCTGGAGCGTACGGACTAGAGGCGAGCAGTACTTC.